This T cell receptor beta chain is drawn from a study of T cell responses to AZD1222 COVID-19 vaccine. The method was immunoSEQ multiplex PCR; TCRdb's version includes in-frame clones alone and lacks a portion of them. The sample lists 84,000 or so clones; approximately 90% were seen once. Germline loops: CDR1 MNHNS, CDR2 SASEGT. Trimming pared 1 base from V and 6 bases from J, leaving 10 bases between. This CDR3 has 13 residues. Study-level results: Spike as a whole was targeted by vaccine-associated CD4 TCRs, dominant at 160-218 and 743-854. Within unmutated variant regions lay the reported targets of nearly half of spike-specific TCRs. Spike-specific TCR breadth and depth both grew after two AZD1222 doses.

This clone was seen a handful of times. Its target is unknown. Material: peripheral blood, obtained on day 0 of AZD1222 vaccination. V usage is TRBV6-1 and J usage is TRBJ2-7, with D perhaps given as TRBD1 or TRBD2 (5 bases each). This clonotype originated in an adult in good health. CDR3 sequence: CASSEGDVPEQYF. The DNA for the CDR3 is TGTGCCAGCAGTGAAGGGGACGTCCCCGAGCAGTACTTC.